Below are 29 T cell receptor beta chains sequenced from a single sample in a study of blood T cell repertoires in COVID-19. Profiling relied on immunoSEQ multiplex PCR, and the TCRdb table lists in-frame clones only, not all of them. The profile covers about 310,000 clones, with roughly 91% appearing a single time and 1% taken by the ten largest. Sequenced sample: peripheral blood. The receptors come from a man in his forties or fifties with active or convalescent COVID-19.

The table lists this clone with a few counts. This sequence joins TRBV10-2 and TRBJ1-2; 7 nucleotides match TRBD1. The CDR3 totals 13 residues. Germline CDR1 reads WSHSY; CDR2 reads SAAADI. The trim removed 3 bases at V and 4 bases at J, leaving 2 bases unmatched. The CDR3 region is CASSDDRVYGYTF. As DNA, the CDR3 is TGCGCCAGCAGTGATGACAGGGTCTATGGCTACACCTTC.

The rearrangement links TRBV5-5 to TRBJ2-1; D ambiguous. The germline V and J ends were trimmed by 0 bases and 8 bases, with 6 bases remaining between them. The CDR3 has 12 residues. Per the germline V gene, CDR1 is SGHKS and CDR2 is YYEKEE (reference sequence). In DNA, the CDR3 is TGTGCCAGCAGCTTGGTTAGAGATGAGCAGTTCTTC. It encodes CASSLVRDEQFF.

DNA for the CDR3: TGTGCCAGCATAAACGACAGGGGTGACTACAATGAGCAGTTCTTC. Its protein is CASINDRGDYNEQFF. V usage is TRBV3-1 (or the pseudogene TRBV3-2) and J usage is TRBJ2-1; 8 positions agree with TRBD1. CDR3 size: 15 residues. Germline V CDR1 and CDR2: LGHDT, YNNKEL (reference sequence). V dropped 7 bases and J dropped 3; count of bases not matched to a gene: 8.

The rearrangement links TRBV2 to TRBJ1-6; 9 bases are shared with TRBD1. CDR1 is SNHLY, CDR2 FYNNEI, per germline. This CDR3 region has 16 residues. V dropped 5 bases and J dropped 2; count of bases not matched to a gene: 4. CDR3: CASSTDRGAYNSPLHF. The DNA for the CDR3 is TGTGCCAGCAGTACCGACAGGGGGGCCTATAATTCACCCCTCCACTTT.

The count of this clone is one. The V call is TRBV6-1, the J call TRBJ2-3; possible D gene TRBD2, 6 bases. V shed 5 bases and J shed 2 bases, with 8 bases lying between them. CDR1 is MNHNS, CDR2 SASEGT, per germline. The CDR3 consists of 13 residues. CDR3 nucleotide sequence: TGTGCCAGCAGTCGGGGGTTCACAGATACGCAGTATTTT. This translates into CASSRGFTDTQYF.

The gene calls are TRBV30 and TRBJ1-2; D possibly corresponds to TRBD1 (6 bases). The CDR3 has 13 residues. Trimming cost V 1 base and J 8 bases, with 14 bases left between them. Germline CDR1 reads GTSNPN; CDR2 reads SVGIG (reference sequence). The CDR3 DNA reads TGTGCCTGGAGTGCGGGAGGGGGAGGGGGCTACACCTTC. This translates into CAWSAGGGGGYTF.

A remark on this clone: The identical CDR3 is also encoded by other nucleotide sequences in the sample. The chain couples TRBV6-1 to TRBJ2-5; 8 nucleotides align to TRBD1. V gave up 0 bases and J gave up 4 bases; unmatched junction bases: 1. This CDR3 contains 14 residues. Germline V CDR1 and CDR2: MNHNS, SASEGT. The CDR3 DNA reads TGTGCCAGCAGTGAAGCTACAGGGGGAGAGACCCAGTACTTC. Its translation is CASSEATGGETQYF.

This rearrangement joins TRBV5-4 to TRBJ2-6; D gene unclear. Trimming took off 0 bases at V and 0 bases at J, with 7 bases between the two ends. CDR1 SGHNT and CDR2 YYREEE come from the germline V gene (reference sequence). The CDR3 totals 16 residues. The DNA for the CDR3 is TGTGCCAGCAGCTTGGGACACCTCTCTGGGGCCAACGTCCTGACTTTC. Its translation is CASSLGHLSGANVLTF.

This chain links TRBV18 with TRBJ2-5, with a tentative D call TRBD2 (5 bases). V was cut by 1 base and J by 9 bases, with 12 bases left in between. Germline loops: CDR1 KGHSH, CDR2 LQKENI. The CDR3 loop spans 13 amino acids. CDR3 in amino acids: CASSPRRNPPQYF. The CDR3, as DNA: TGTGCCAGCTCACCACGGAGGAACCCACCCCAGTACTTC. Using reference TRBV18 and TRBJ2-5 for the parts outside the CDR3, the full variable domain is NAGVMQNPRHLVRRRGQEARLRCSPMKGHSHVYWYRQLPEEGLKFMVYLQKENIIDESGMPKERFSAEFPKEGPSILRIQQVVRGDSAAYFCASSPRRNPPQYFGPGTRLLVL.

The gene calls are TRBV5-5 and TRBJ2-3, with 9 bases that match TRBD2. This CDR3 spans 17 amino acids. Germline V gene data show CDR1 as SGHKS and CDR2 as YYEKEE (reference sequence). The V and J ends lost 3 bases and 2 bases, in that order; junction bases with no gene match: 10. CDR3 region: CASSSQGRGGITDTQYF. For the CDR3, the DNA is TGTGCCAGCAGCTCCCAGGGGCGGGGGGGAATCACAGATACGCAGTATTTT. The full variable domain, with the rest looked up from reference TRBV5-5 and TRBJ2-3, is DAGVTQSPTHLIKTRGQQVTLRCSPISGHKSVSWYQQVLGQGPQFIFQYYEKEERGRGNFPDRFSARQFPNYSSELNVNALLLGDSALYLCASSSQGRGGITDTQYFGPGTRLTVL.

This clone has just a few counts. In DNA form, the CDR3 reads TGTGCCAGTAGTATAGGGTTGGGGCATCAGCCCCAGCATTTT. It codes for CASSIGLGHQPQHF. V and J are TRBV19 and TRBJ1-5; D possibly corresponds to TRBD1 (5 bases). Deletions cut 1 base from V and 5 bases from J, with 9 bases between. This CDR3 is 14 amino acids long. Germline CDR1 LNHDA, CDR2 SQIVND (reference sequence).

The chain uses TRBV10-3 and TRBJ2-7; the match to TRBD2 covers 8 bases. The junction had 6 bases not matched to a gene; V was cut back by 2 bases and J by 6 bases. The CDR3 is 14 amino acids. Looked up from germline, CDR1 is ENHRY and CDR2 is SYGVKD. This CDR3 reads CAISEDREGLEQYF. The CDR3 nucleotides are TGTGCCATCAGTGAGGATCGGGAGGGCCTCGAGCAGTACTTC.

The CDR3 spells CASSSLNGIDTQYF. The CDR3 DNA sequence: TGTGCCAGCAGCTCCCTTAACGGGATAGATACGCAGTATTTT. The chain employs TRBV7-9 and TRBJ2-3; D is perhaps TRBD2 (5 bases). In germline, CDR1 is SEHNR, CDR2 FQNEAQ (reference sequence). This CDR3 comprises 14 residues. V gave up 4 bases and J gave up 5 bases, with 13 bases separating them.

The genes are TRBV6-2 or TRBV6-3 and TRBJ1-3, with 9 bases matching TRBD1. V was clipped by 2 bases and J by 7 bases; unmatched bases: 9. From germline, CDR1 is MNHEY and CDR2 SVGEGT. The CDR3 has 16 amino acids. The CDR3 sequence is CASSYLRPGTGNTIYF. CDR3 sequence (DNA): TGTGCCAGCAGTTACCTACGTCCCGGGACAGGGAACACCATATATTTT.

The J gene is TRBJ1-2, the V gene TRBV5-1; 7 bases align to TRBD1. In germline, CDR1 is SGHRS, CDR2 YFSETQ. The CDR3 is 18 amino acids. J was trimmed by 3 bases and V by 0 bases; bases with no gene match: 14. CDR3 sequence: CASSLEAEGTEGYYGYTF. CDR3 DNA sequence: TGCGCCAGCAGCTTGGAGGCCGAGGGGACAGAAGGGTACTATGGCTACACCTTC.

The CDR3 here is CASSLAPGHHNEQFF. CDR3 DNA sequence: TGCGCCAGCAGCTTGGCCCCGGGACACCACAATGAGCAGTTCTTC. The genes are TRBV5-1 and TRBJ2-1; possibly TRBD1 for D (6 bases). Germline V gene lookup returns CDR1 SGHRS and CDR2 YFSETQ. This CDR3 contains 15 residues. V was clipped by 0 bases and J by 5 bases, with 12 bases between them.

This chain links TRBV3-1 (or the pseudogene TRBV3-2) with TRBJ1-2; 12 bases are a match to TRBD1. Losses at the gene ends were 4 bases for V and 8 bases for J; bases not matched to a gene: 20. This CDR3 region has 19 residues. CDR1 and CDR2 from the germline V gene are LGHDT and YNNKEL (reference sequence). The DNA for the CDR3 is TGTGCCAGCAGCCGGCGGGAACCGGGACAGGGGGCGAGGAAAGAAGGCTACACCTTC. Translating it yields CASSRREPGQGARKEGYTF.

The chain uses TRBV5-1 and TRBJ1-1; tentatively, D is TRBD1 (5 bases). Germline CDR1 SGHRS, CDR2 YFSETQ. The CDR3 totals 15 residues. Trimming removed 1 base from V and 6 bases from J, with 16 bases in between. The CDR3 coding sequence is TGCGCCAGCAGCTTGTCCTTCATGGCGGGGGCTGAAGCTTTCTTT. This encodes CASSLSFMAGAEAFF.

CDR3 sequence: CASSQVTGTGSQPQHF. The CDR3 bases are TGCGCCAGCAGCCAAGTAACAGGGACGGGTAGTCAGCCCCAGCATTTT. This chain joins TRBV4-3 and TRBJ1-5, with D perhaps TRBD1 (6 bases). This CDR3 spans 16 amino acids. Trimming stripped 1 base from V and 6 bases from J, with 16 bases between. Germline CDR1 reads LGHNA; CDR2 reads YSLEER.

The chain couples TRBV7-3 to TRBJ2-1, with 12 bases aligning to TRBD2. The V gene end was trimmed by 5 bases and the J gene end by 4 bases; junction bases not matched to a gene: 0. This CDR3 region has 14 residues. CDR1 and CDR2 from the germline V gene are SGHTA and FQGTGA. The CDR3 bases are TGTGCCAGCAGCACTAGCGGGGGGTACAATGAGCAGTTCTTC. Its protein is CASSTSGGYNEQFF.

The CDR3 coding sequence is TGTGCCAGTAGGGGACAGTCCAGCTCCTACGAGCAGTACTTC. Translation: CASRGQSSSYEQYF. The rearrangement uses TRBV19 and TRBJ2-7; TRBD1 agrees at 7 bases. CDR1 and CDR2 (germline): LNHDA, SQIVND (reference sequence). The CDR3 totals 14 residues. Trimming at V came to 6 bases and at J to 0 bases, leaving 5 bases not matched to a gene.

The V and J genes are TRBV11-2 and TRBJ2-1, with 9 bases fitting TRBD1. Germline lookup yields CDR1 SGHAT and CDR2 FQNNGV. The CDR3 runs 15 residues. J lost 8 bases, V lost 1 base, and 6 bases had no gene match. CDR3: CASSLGGQGLYEQFF. DNA for the CDR3: TGTGCCAGCAGCTTAGGGGGACAGGGTTTGTATGAGCAGTTCTTC.

The CDR3 here is CASSLRGLAGYNEQFF. CDR3 DNA sequence: TGTGCCAGCAGCTTAAGGGGACTAGCGGGATACAATGAGCAGTTCTTC. This sequence joins TRBV5-6 and TRBJ2-1; 13 bases align to TRBD2. Trimming removed 2 bases from V and 4 bases from J; junction bases left unmatched: 3. CDR1 SGHDT and CDR2 YYEEEE come from the germline V gene. There are 16 residues in the CDR3.

This chain uses TRBV6-5 with TRBJ1-3; possible D gene TRBD1, 5 bases. The V and J ends lost 4 bases and 0 bases respectively, with 13 bases between them. The CDR3 sequence is 16 residues long. Germline V gene sequence: CDR1 MNHEY, CDR2 SVGAGI. The CDR3 DNA reads as TGTGCCAGCAGTTTTCGACAGAGCTACTCTGGAAACACCATATATTTT. Its translation: CASSFRQSYSGNTIYF.

This clone was counted a single time. The chain carries TRBV6-2 or TRBV6-3 and TRBJ1-1; D gene uncertain. Germline assignment: CDR1 MNHEY and CDR2 SVGEGT. The CDR3 is 14 residues long. Trimming cost V 5 bases and J 5 bases, with 15 bases left between them. CDR3 DNA sequence: TGTGCCAGCAGTCGGAGGGTGTCGGTTACTGAAGCTTTCTTT. This encodes CASSRRVSVTEAFF.

The genes are TRBV27 and TRBJ2-5; D is undetermined. Germline CDR1 and CDR2: MNHEY and SMNVEV (reference sequence). The CDR3 totals 22 residues. Trimming took off 10 bases at V and 1 base at J, with 40 bases between the two ends. The CDR3, as DNA: TGTGCCAACAAACGAAGACCCGACTCAACGTTGTGGCGGTATCCTGTCCAAGAGACCCAGTACTTC. It encodes CANKRRPDSTLWRYPVQETQYF.

The chain carries TRBV6-5 and TRBJ2-3; D ambiguous. Per germline, CDR1 MNHEY and CDR2 SVGAGI. V was trimmed by 3 bases and J by 5 bases, leaving 12 bases between them. There are 14 residues in the CDR3. The DNA for the CDR3 is TGTGCCAGCAGTTATTTATCACCGGTAGATACGCAGTATTTT. Translated, it gives CASSYLSPVDTQYF.

The rearrangement links TRBV5-1 to TRBJ1-1; D gene ambiguous. The CDR3 has 15 residues. CDR1 and CDR2 from the germline V gene are SGHRS and YFSETQ. Trimming removed 5 bases from V and 1 base from J, with 15 bases in between. The CDR3 DNA reads as TGCGCCAGCAGGCTTCTCGCGGGCGGGAACACTGAAGCTTTCTTT. Its protein product is CASRLLAGGNTEAFF.

This chain links TRBV2 with TRBJ2-3; the D gene is possibly TRBD2 (5 bases). V was trimmed by 5 bases and J by 1 base, leaving 13 bases between them. Per germline, CDR1 SNHLY and CDR2 FYNNEI. This CDR3 spans 15 amino acids. CDR3 sequence: CASSPSRLGTDTQYF. DNA for the CDR3: TGTGCCAGCAGTCCTAGCCGGCTAGGCACAGATACGCAGTATTTT.